What follows describes a single T cell receptor beta chain. This CDR3 contains 14 residues. The germline V gene has CDR1 SGHNT and CDR2 YYREEE (reference sequence). V lost 4 bases, J lost 3 bases, and 13 bases lay in between. The data belong to a study of T cell changes during pregnancy in multiple sclerosis. Assay: immunoSEQ multiplex PCR; the TCRdb copy retains only in-frame clones and omits some. Seen here are approximately 52,000 clones, around 92% observed once, and the top ten hold less than 0.3%. This TCR was sampled from a female donor with multiple sclerosis, enrolled in a pregnancy study. The genes are TRBV5-4 and TRBJ1-1; unclear D gene. Sequencing used CD4+ T cells from peripheral blood mononuclear cells, obtained in the third trimester of pregnancy. The CDR3 coding sequence is TGTGCCAGCAGCCGGAAGGACTGGGACACTGAAGCTTTCTTT. Translated: CASSRKDWDTEAFF.